This is a list of T cell receptor beta chains from one sample in a study of vaccination and CD4 T cells after COVID-19. What these receptors recognize is not known. TCRdb used MiXCR to reprocess the PCR reads, holding one entry per CDR3 protein. The sample has several thousand distinct CDR3 sequences; roughly 31% are singletons. The sequenced material came from CD4+ T cells from blood, cultured in vitro. All receptors come from a human donor in good health. The conserved cysteine and the conserved F or W are not part of the CDR3 here.

>TRBJ2-1|TRBV3-1
ASSARGSYSYNEQF
>TRBJ2-3|TRBV27
ANGSSGRADTQY
>TRBJ2-6|TRBV27
ASTLDNSGANVLT
>TRBJ2-7|TRBV6-2/TRBV6-3
ASSYSSSGRARFREQY
>TRBJ2-5|TRBV4-2
ASSQGTGQRLQETQY
>TRBJ2-5|TRBV7-3
ASSPSPGRETQY
>TRBJ1-1|TRBV2
ASRLTVEAF
>TRBJ1-1|TRBV7-9
ASSPTGNTEAF
>TRBJ2-5|TRBV20-1
SARSPRGVGLETQY
>TRBJ2-3|TRBV6-1
ASSLSGIWGDTQY
>TRBJ2-1|TRBV27
ASSSPRGSTNEQF
>TRBJ1-1|TRBV4-3
ASSRTTANTEAF
>TRBJ1-1|TRBV19
ASSLRTGDTEAF
>TRBJ2-7|TRBV20-1
SAPGTVSYEQY
>TRBJ2-2|TRBV7-2
ASSLLPANTGELF
>TRBJ2-1|TRBV6-2/TRBV6-3
ASSYSDEQF
>TRBJ2-4|TRBV6-5
ASSYSGQGIAKNIQY
>TRBJ2-3|TRBV7-9
ASSASRELTDTQY
>TRBJ1-5|TRBV6-2/TRBV6-3
ASSSRQGALGQPQH
>TRBJ2-7|TRBV20-1
SARRPSSYEQY
>TRBJ1-2|TRBV5-4
ASSLEADYGYT
>TRBJ1-2|TRBV7-2
ASSQAKGVNYGYT
>TRBJ1-4|TRBV5-1
ASSVQGTNEKLF
>TRBJ1-2|TRBV20-1
SAREFRPNYGYT
>TRBJ2-3|TRBV7-2
ASSRGGSTDTQY
>TRBJ1-1|TRBV15
ATSRTKGITEAF
>TRBJ1-1|TRBV7-9
ASSQRQKNTEAF
>TRBJ2-7|TRBV28
ASSLQAYSYEQY
>TRBJ1-1|TRBV11-3
ASSQGWGRTEAF
>TRBJ2-2|TRBV27
ASSLRGAVVLANTGELF
>TRBJ2-7|TRBV18
ASSPLRTGIYEQY
>TRBJ1-2|TRBV29-1
SVERTGKARYGYT
>TRBJ2-7|TRBV15
ATSQDMRYEQY
>TRBJ2-5|TRBV14
ASSLTSGILETQY
>TRBJ1-2|TRBV28
ASSPRDYGYT
>TRBJ2-1|TRBV27
ASSPRTGSPTPTNEQF
>TRBJ1-2|TRBV6-2/TRBV6-3
ASSPGQGAWYGYT
>TRBJ2-7|TRBV10-3
AINNEVDGEQY
>TRBJ1-1|TRBV12-3/TRBV12-4
ASSLGGSNTEAF
>TRBJ2-7|TRBV19
ASAESSGSYYEQY